This TCR beta chain was captured by sequencing in a study of technical replicates of blood from a few donors. Generated by immunoSEQ multiplex PCR, the TCRdb table keeps only in-frame clones and is missing some. Among over 70,000 clones listed, 85% to 95% were seen once. Germline V lookup: CDR1 SGHAT, CDR2 FQNNGV. The V and J ends lost 3 bases and 2 bases respectively, with 8 bases between them. The CDR3 loop spans 15 amino acids. The chain links TRBV11-2 to TRBJ2-6, with D maybe TRBD1 (7 bases). The receptor was isolated from a human donor in good health. The sample was T cells isolated from PBMCs. This CDR3 is CASSFRGAGANVLTF. The DNA of the CDR3 is TGTGCCAGCAGCTTCAGGGGGGCTGGGGCCAACGTCCTGACTTTC.